These 24 T cell receptor beta chains were sequenced from one sample in a study of blood T cell repertoires in COVID-19. Clones were read by immunoSEQ multiplex PCR, and TCRdb kept only the in-frame ones, dropping some. The sample shows 50,000 to 75,000 clones, over 75% of them seen only once. Sequencing was performed on peripheral blood. All receptors derive from a man aged 55 to 70 with acute or convalescent COVID-19.

V usage is TRBV28 and J usage is TRBJ2-3, with D possibly being TRBD1 (5 bases). Trimming left V 5 bases short and J 1 base short, with 19 bases between. Germline values: CDR1 MDHEN, CDR2 SYDVKM. The CDR3 has 17 residues. CDR3 in DNA: TGTGCCAGCAGTCCCCGCTCGCGACAGCGAGGCACAGATACGCAGTATTTT. It codes for CASSPRSRQRGTDTQYF.

This chain uses TRBV2 with TRBJ2-1; the D gene is possibly TRBD2 (6 bases). Germline CDR1 is SNHLY and CDR2 is FYNNEI. V was clipped by 3 bases and J by 1 base, with 10 bases between them. The CDR3 runs to 15 residues. CDR3 DNA: TGTGCCAGCAGTGATGACGGGGGATCCTACAATGAGCAGTTCTTC. This encodes CASSDDGGSYNEQFF.

In this sample, this clone turned up a few times. The chain combines TRBV18 with TRBJ2-7; 7 bases match TRBD1. The CDR3 covers 13 residues. The J segment lost 7 bases and the V segment lost 6 bases, leaving 9 bases of the junction unmatched. Per the germline V gene, CDR1 is KGHSH and CDR2 is LQKENI. CDR3 nucleotide sequence: TGTGCCAGCTCCCGTGGACAGGCGTGGGAGCAGTACTTC. This codes for CASSRGQAWEQYF.

This clone was detected once. The V gene is TRBV5-1, the J gene TRBJ2-3, with 15 nucleotides matching TRBD2. V dropped 0 bases and J dropped 3; count of bases not matched to a gene: 2. Germline V lookup: CDR1 SGHRS, CDR2 YFSETQ. This CDR3 has 17 amino acids. DNA of the CDR3: TGCGCCAGCAGCTTGGGGACTAGCGGGGGGGCAACAGATACGCAGTATTTT. Its protein product is CASSLGTSGGATDTQYF.

The chain has TRBV10-3 and TRBJ2-5; TRBD1 matches at 8 bases. Germline lookup yields CDR1 ENHRY and CDR2 SYGVKD. The CDR3 contains 12 residues. The trim removed 4 bases at V and 5 bases at J, leaving 0 bases unmatched. In DNA, the CDR3 is TGTGCCATCAGTGGGACAGGGGAGACCCAGTACTTC. Its protein product is CAISGTGETQYF.

Comments on this clone: At the DNA level, this CDR3 is encoded by other sequences in the same sample as well. The chain employs TRBV7-3 and TRBJ2-3; 8 positions match TRBD2. The CDR3 sequence is 15 residues long. J was trimmed by 2 bases and V by 2 bases; bases with no gene match: 3. Germline V CDR1 and CDR2: SGHTA, FQGTGA. This CDR3 is CASSLRGGSTDTQYF. As DNA, the CDR3 is TGTGCCAGCAGCTTACGGGGGGGCTCCACAGATACGCAGTATTTT.

The V and J genes are TRBV29-1 and TRBJ2-2, with TRBD2 matching 12 bases. Germline V CDR1 and CDR2: SQVTM, ANQGSEA. J was trimmed by 2 bases and V by 4 bases; bases with no gene match: 5. The length of the CDR3 is 16 residues. Written as DNA, the CDR3 is TGCAGCGTTGGACTAGCGGGGGTCCTAAACACCGGGGAGCTGTTTTTT. Translating it yields CSVGLAGVLNTGELFF.

The rearrangement uses TRBV5-4 and TRBJ2-3; 16 positions agree with TRBD2. The CDR3 extends over 18 amino acids. CDR1 is SGHNT and CDR2 is YYREEE in the germline V gene (reference sequence). V dropped 4 bases and J dropped 10; count of bases not matched to a gene: 15. The CDR3 DNA follows: TGTGCCAGCAGCCCCGGGACTAGCGGGGGGGGACCCTCCCGGGCGCAGTATTTT. Encoded protein: CASSPGTSGGGPSRAQYF.

This rearrangement joins TRBV18 to TRBJ2-1; no reliable D call. Germline loops: CDR1 KGHSH, CDR2 LQKENI. V dropped 6 bases and J dropped 0 bases, with 6 bases sitting between them. This CDR3 spans 13 amino acids. Here the CDR3 reads CASSGDSYNEQFF. The CDR3 DNA sequence: TGTGCCAGCTCTGGAGACTCCTACAATGAGCAGTTCTTC. Together with reference TRBV18 and TRBJ2-1, the CDR3 gives the full variable domain: NAGVMQNPRHLVRRRGQEARLRCSPMKGHSHVYWYRQLPEEGLKFMVYLQKENIIDESGMPKERFSAEFPKEGPSILRIQQVVRGDSAAYFCASSGDSYNEQFFGPGTRLTVL.

The chain links TRBV10-3 to TRBJ1-1; perhaps TRBD1 as D (6 bases). CDR1 is ENHRY and CDR2 is SYGVKD in the germline V gene. V lost 3 bases and J 2 bases, leaving 7 bases between the germline ends. The CDR3 covers 13 residues. The CDR3: CAISDRGNTEAFF. CDR3 nucleotides: TGTGCCATCAGTGACAGGGGCAACACTGAAGCTTTCTTT.

V is TRBV7-6 and J is TRBJ2-7; 8 bases match TRBD1. The germline CDR1 and CDR2 sequences are SGHVS and FNYEAQ. The CDR3 contains 15 residues. The V and J ends lost 5 bases and 2 bases, in that order; junction bases with no gene match: 8. The CDR3 nucleotides read TGTGCCAGCAGCGCAGGACAGGGATTCGCCTACGAGCAGTACTTC. Translating gives CASSAGQGFAYEQYF.

The rearrangement uses TRBV2 and TRBJ2-1, with D perhaps TRBD2 (6 bases). Germline V gene sequence: CDR1 SNHLY, CDR2 FYNNEI. This CDR3 comprises 14 residues. Trimming shortened V by 8 bases and J by 4 bases, and 15 bases separated the two germline ends. This CDR3 is CASPIADIYNEQFF. The CDR3 DNA sequence: TGTGCCAGCCCAATAGCGGACATTTACAATGAGCAGTTCTTC.

The chain is built from TRBV6-5 and TRBJ1-2, with D perhaps TRBD1 (6 bases). This CDR3 has 13 residues. Germline CDR1 is MNHEY and CDR2 is SVGAGI. V lost 5 bases to trimming and J lost 5 bases, with 12 bases between them. In DNA form, the CDR3 reads TGTGCCAGCAGTCAACAGGGTCTTTATGGCTACACCTTC. Amino acids: CASSQQGLYGYTF.

The V gene is TRBV5-6, the J gene TRBJ1-6; no clear D. Germline V gene lookup returns CDR1 SGHDT and CDR2 YYEEEE. V was pared by 0 bases and J by 6 bases, with 7 bases between. The CDR3 is 14 residues long. CDR3 in DNA: TGTGCCAGCAGCTTGGGGGCAGTTAATTCACCCCTCCACTTT. It translates to CASSLGAVNSPLHF.

The chain has TRBV20-1 and TRBJ1-1; D gene ambiguous. CDR1 is DFQATT and CDR2 is SNEGSKA in the germline V gene (reference sequence). This CDR3 has 11 residues. Trimming pared 1 base from V and 7 bases from J, leaving 7 bases between. As DNA, the CDR3 is TGCAGTGCTAGAGGCTCGGGTGAAGCTTTCTTT. It encodes CSARGSGEAFF.

V gene TRBV6-5 combines with J gene TRBJ1-6, with D hard to call. Germline V gives CDR1 MNHEY, CDR2 SVGAGI. The CDR3 contains 15 residues. V lost 0 bases, J lost 5 bases, and 8 bases lay in between. For the CDR3, the DNA is TGTGCCAGCAGTTACTCCGGGAGAGATAATTCACCCCTCCACTTT. Translation: CASSYSGRDNSPLHF.

V usage is TRBV21-1 and J usage is TRBJ2-3; the table gives TRBD2 as D, unverified against the DNA. TRBV21-1 is marked as a pseudogene. The CDR3 is 17 residues long. CDR3 DNA: TGTGCCAGCAGCACACCGGGACTAGCGGGGCCCACAGATACGCAGTATTTT. Its translation is CASSTPGLAGPTDTQYF.

V usage is TRBV29-1 and J usage is TRBJ2-5, with 7 positions matching TRBD2. With 1 base clipped from V and 9 bases from J, the junction kept 8 bases outside the gene matches. The CDR3 has 13 residues. Germline CDR1 and CDR2: SQVTM and ANQGSEA. The CDR3 DNA follows: TGCAGCGTTGAAGGGTCGAGCGGGGCGGCCCAGTACTTC. It translates to CSVEGSSGAAQYF.

The chain has TRBV7-2 and TRBJ2-3, with D possibly being TRBD1 (5 bases). CDR3 length: 14 amino acids. V shed 4 bases and J shed 4 bases, with 12 bases lying between them. Germline V CDR1 and CDR2: SGHTA, FQGNSA. CDR3 in amino acids: CASSWDQGPDTQYF. CDR3 in DNA: TGTGCCAGCAGCTGGGATCAGGGTCCAGATACGCAGTATTTT.

This chain connects TRBV5-1 to TRBJ1-2; possible D gene TRBD1, 5 bases. The V gene's germline CDR1 is SGHRS and CDR2 YFSETQ. The CDR3 covers 14 residues. The V and J ends lost 0 bases and 7 bases respectively, with 13 bases between them. The CDR3 spells CASSLDGAASGYTF. The DNA of the CDR3 is TGCGCCAGCAGCTTGGATGGGGCGGCGTCTGGCTACACCTTC.

This chain links TRBV19 with TRBJ1-3, with 8 bases aligning to TRBD1. The CDR3 extends over 14 amino acids. The V gene's germline CDR1 is LNHDA and CDR2 SQIVND (reference sequence). V shed 4 bases and J 2 bases; nucleotides not matched to a gene: 1. The CDR3 protein is CASSTGGAGNTIYF. CDR3 DNA sequence: TGTGCCAGTAGTACAGGGGGCGCTGGAAACACCATATATTTT.

The rearrangement links TRBV10-2 to TRBJ1-6; possibly TRBD1 for D (6 bases). Between the trimmed V and J ends, which lost 7 bases and 5 bases, there was a span of 12 bases. The CDR3 sequence is 14 residues long. CDR1 is WSHSY, CDR2 SAAADI, per germline. CDR3 sequence: CASIRQDDNSPLHF. The DNA of the CDR3 is TGCGCCAGCATAAGACAGGACGATAATTCACCCCTCCACTTT.

This clone is judged medium-sized. V is TRBV29-1 and J is TRBJ1-1, with TRBD1 matching 9 bases. The CDR3 loop spans 16 amino acids. J was trimmed by 5 bases and V by 2 bases; bases with no gene match: 12. Germline assignment: CDR1 SQVTM and CDR2 ANQGSEA. As DNA, the CDR3 is TGCAGCGTTGAACCCCGTCGGGACAGGGCGGGAACTGAAGCTTTCTTT. It specifies CSVEPRRDRAGTEAFF.

This clone was counted a single time. This chain joins TRBV11-2 and TRBJ2-7; 8 bases are a match to TRBD2. The V segment lost 1 base and the J segment 4 bases; nucleotides outside the gene matches: 3. The CDR3 contains 14 residues. Germline V CDR1 and CDR2: SGHAT, FQNNGV. The CDR3, as DNA: TGTGCCAGCAGCTTAGTCCGGGGGGGTTACGAGCAGTACTTC. It is translated as CASSLVRGGYEQYF.